This T cell receptor (beta chain) is drawn from a study of cytomegalovirus exposure and HLA in healthy donors. Overall study context: Early released data comprised around 80 million unique TCRs from HLA-typed donors. Study results and limitations: It was confirmed in vitro that a few of the CMV-associated chains were specific for CMV antigens. Across donors, presence/absence analyses took sequencing depth to be roughly uniform. Sequencing probably produced one cluster of sequence variants that were highly shared.

This clone was seen once. Its specificity is unknown. The germline CDR1 and CDR2 sequences are SGHNT and YYREEE (reference sequence). This CDR3 is 14 amino acids long. V lost 0 bases to trimming and J lost 12 bases, with 16 bases between them. 13 Jbeta primers and 60 Vbeta primers were used for the PCR. Repertoires were generated with immunoSEQ multiplex PCR, while TCRdb's copy carries only in-frame clones and drops some. This sample yields 95,000 to 100,000 clones, of which around 77% are seen a single time; around 3.2% belongs to the top ten. The specimen was PBMCs. The chain carries TRBV5-4 and TRBJ2-1; TRBD1 might be the D (6 bases). The TCR originated in a man aged 35-49 years in good health and CMV-seronegative. CDR3 in amino acids: CASSLARGPAVQFF. Here the CDR3 DNA reads TGTGCCAGCAGCTTGGCCAGGGGCCCAGCTGTGCAGTTCTTC.